This T cell receptor beta chain was sequenced in a study of sequential checkpoint blockade in melanoma. The overall study: First-line arms were nivolumab then ipilimumab, or the reverse, randomized 1:1.

Treatment noted: randomized to nivolumab then ipilimumab (arm A) or the reverse (arm B). DNA-damaging chemotherapy had not been given to any patient beforehand. Sorted cells were live CD3+CD8+, lacking CD19 and CD56, from PBMCs. Germline V lookup: CDR1 SGHVS, CDR2 FNYEAQ. There are 14 residues in the CDR3. Deletions cut 5 bases from V and 4 bases from J, with 14 bases between. TCRdb's copy holds only in-frame clones and misses some; the assay was immunoSEQ multiplex PCR. The data contain approximately 26,000 clones, roughly four fifths of them singletons. The sample in question was CD8+ T cells sorted from blood (inferred from file names), obtained from a patient given nivolumab and ipilimumab in sequence. The genes are TRBV7-6 and TRBJ1-2, with D perhaps TRBD1 (6 bases). This sequence was found in a human donor with melanoma. The CDR3 DNA reads as TGTGCCAGCAGCGAGGGTCCGGACAGCTATGGCTACACCTTC. This translates into CASSEGPDSYGYTF.